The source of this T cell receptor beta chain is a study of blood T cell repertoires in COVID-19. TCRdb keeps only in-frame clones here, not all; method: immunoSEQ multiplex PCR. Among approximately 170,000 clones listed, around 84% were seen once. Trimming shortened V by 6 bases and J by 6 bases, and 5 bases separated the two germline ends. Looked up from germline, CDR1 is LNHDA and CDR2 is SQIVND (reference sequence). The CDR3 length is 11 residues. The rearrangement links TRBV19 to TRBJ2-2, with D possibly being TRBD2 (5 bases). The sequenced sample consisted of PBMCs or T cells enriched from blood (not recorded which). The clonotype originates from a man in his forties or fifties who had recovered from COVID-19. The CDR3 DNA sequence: TGTGCCAGTAGCGGGGCCGGGGAGCTGTTTTTT. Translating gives CASSGAGELFF.